This T cell receptor beta chain is drawn from a study of blood T cells in healthy people across ages. Concerning this clonotype itself: Antigen: not known.

Germline-derived CDR1 and CDR2 are DFQATT and SNEGSKA (reference sequence). The CDR3 covers 14 residues. General study findings and limits: Whereas aged donors had fewer naive CD4+ cells, long-lived donors had more of them and higher diversity. Samples with more naive T cells showed higher observed beta diversity. It was not possible, with unsorted PBMCs, to conclusively compare naive and antigen-experienced cells.

The second PCR ran roughly 6 to 11 cycles with a sample-barcoded 5' primer and J-beta primers. Per-sample output comprised a minimum of 2.5 million paired-end reads containing CDR3. TCRdb called the 5' RACE reads again in MiXCR, with one record for every CDR3 protein. The data contain under 1 million distinct CDR3 sequences, under 45% of them singletons. Sequenced material: blood. This chain connects TRBV20-1 to TRBJ2-5; D might be TRBD1 (7 bases). The clonotype comes from a man between 60 and 75 years old in good health. CDR3 DNA sequence: TGCAGGGGGGAGGACAGGCGATCTCGGGAGACCCAGTACTTC. Translation gives CRGEDRRSRETQYF.